These 27 T cell receptor beta chains came from one sample sequenced in a study of T cell changes during pregnancy in multiple sclerosis (dated by TCRdb to about 2019). The library was generated by the immunoSEQ multiplex PCR assay. TCRdb limited this immuneACCESS table to in-frame rearrangements with V and J called. A share of clones is missing; checked studies link under half to unresolved V genes, and the rest is unexplained. The sample has around 56,000 clones on record, approximately 90% of them singletons. The ten biggest clones cover around 2.8% of the sample. The source material was peripheral blood, sampled in the third trimester of pregnancy. These receptors were taken from a female donor in good health, enrolled as a control in a pregnancy study.

The V call is TRBV18, the J call TRBJ2-2, with 9 bases fitting TRBD1. This CDR3 has 15 amino acids. The V gene's germline CDR1 is KGHSH and CDR2 LQKENI. Trimming removed 3 bases from V and 3 bases from J; junction bases left unmatched: 2. The CDR3 loop reads CASSPDRGDTGELFF. CDR3 sequence (DNA): TGTGCCAGCTCACCGGACAGGGGCGACACCGGGGAGCTGTTTTTT.

The chain couples TRBV6-5 to TRBJ1-2; D gene uncertain. Trimming stripped 5 bases from V and 8 bases from J, with 15 bases between. CDR3 length: 13 amino acids. Germline lookup yields CDR1 MNHEY and CDR2 SVGAGI. In nucleotides, the CDR3 is TGTGCCAGCAGTCCCCGTAACGGTCGAGGCTACACCTTC. Protein product: CASSPRNGRGYTF.

This rearrangement joins TRBV9 to TRBJ1-2; 9 bases are shared with TRBD1. CDR1 SGDLS and CDR2 YYNGEE come from the germline V gene. The CDR3 sequence is 15 residues long. V was clipped by 3 bases and J by 4 bases; unmatched bases: 7. The CDR3 protein is CASSGTGTGTYGYTF. CDR3 DNA: TGTGCCAGCAGCGGAACCGGGACAGGGACCTATGGCTACACCTTC.

The genes are TRBV6-4 and TRBJ2-1, with 9 positions matching TRBD1. The trim removed 5 bases at V and 6 bases at J, leaving 8 bases unmatched. CDR3 length: 15 residues. From germline, CDR1 is MRHNA and CDR2 SNTAGT. For the CDR3, the DNA is TGTGCCAGCAGTTCCGCCGAGACAGGGGGCAATGAGCAGTTCTTC. Protein product: CASSSAETGGNEQFF.

This rearrangement joins TRBV4-1 to TRBJ1-2; TRBD1 matches at 7 bases. Per germline, CDR1 MGHRA and CDR2 YSYEKL. The J segment lost 8 bases and the V segment lost 1 base, leaving 10 bases of the junction unmatched. CDR3 length: 15 residues. The CDR3: CASSQGKSTGEGYTF. Written as DNA, the CDR3 is TGCGCCAGCAGCCAAGGAAAAAGTACAGGGGAGGGCTACACCTTC.

This clone was seen a single time. V and J are TRBV11-3 and TRBJ1-2, with TRBD1 identical over 7 bases. CDR3 length: 15 residues. V dropped 0 bases and J dropped 7; count of bases not matched to a gene: 8. Germline V gene data show CDR1 as SGHNT and CDR2 as YENEEA. The CDR3 loop is CASSLDLEGARGYTF. CDR3 sequence (DNA): TGTGCCAGCAGCTTAGATTTAGAGGGGGCGCGTGGCTACACCTTC.

The rearrangement uses TRBV29-1 and TRBJ1-2; 12 bases fit TRBD1. The CDR3 has 14 amino acids. Germline V CDR1 and CDR2: SQVTM, ANQGSEA. The V and J ends lost 7 bases and 6 bases, in that order; junction bases with no gene match: 9. CDR3 sequence reads: CSGGTGGSLNGYTF. CDR3 DNA: TGCAGCGGGGGGACAGGGGGCTCTCTTAATGGCTACACCTTC.

The CDR3 here is CASGGQVHSGNTIYF. DNA for the CDR3: TGTGCTAGTGGGGGACAGGTCCACTCTGGAAACACCATATATTTT. The chain recombines TRBV12-5 with TRBJ1-3, with 8 bases fitting TRBD1. V was pared by 6 bases and J by 0 bases, with 4 bases of the junction left unmatched. Germline assignment: CDR1 LGHNT and CDR2 FRNRAP. The CDR3 has 15 residues.

This clone has just one count. CDR3 in amino acids: CASSEEDRGIDTQYF. The CDR3, as DNA: TGTGCCAGCAGTGAAGAGGACAGGGGAATAGATACGCAGTATTTT. The chain combines TRBV6-1 with TRBJ2-3, with 9 bases identical to TRBD1. Germline lookup yields CDR1 MNHNS and CDR2 SASEGT. The CDR3 is 15 residues long. J lost 5 bases, V lost 1 base, and 4 bases had no gene match.

The gene calls are TRBV28 and TRBJ2-7, with 7 bases that match TRBD2. Germline loops: CDR1 MDHEN, CDR2 SYDVKM. With 2 bases clipped from V and 2 bases from J, the junction kept 3 bases outside the gene matches. The length of the CDR3 is 14 residues. CDR3 nucleotides: TGTGCCAGCAGTTTAGCGGGAGTACCCTACGAGCAGTACTTC. Protein sequence: CASSLAGVPYEQYF. The whole variable domain, filled in from reference TRBV28 and TRBJ2-7, reads DVKVTQSSRYLVKRTGEKVFLECVQDMDHENMFWYRQDPGLGLRLIYFSYDVKMKEKGDIPEGYSVSREKKERFSLILESASTNQTSMYLCASSLAGVPYEQYFGPGTRLTVT.

As concerns this clone: One junction end does not reproduce the germline sequence, and a read error may be involved. The same CDR3 can be traced to other DNA sequences in this sample. The V call is TRBV5-1, the J call TRBJ2-6, with D perhaps TRBD1 (7 bases). Germline-derived CDR1 and CDR2 are SGHRS and YFSETQ. The CDR3 length is 17 residues. CDR3 residues: CASSFGRGVAGANVLTF. As DNA, the CDR3 is TGCGCCAGCAGCTTCGGCAGGGGGGTAGCTGGGGCCAACGTCCTGACTTTT.

The DNA of the CDR3 is TGTGCCAGCAGCTTTGGGCAGGGTTGGGGCTACGAGCAGTACTTC. Encoded protein: CASSFGQGWGYEQYF. V is TRBV7-6 and J is TRBJ2-7, with D perhaps matching TRBD1 (5 bases). CDR3 length: 15 amino acids. Trimming removed 3 bases from V and 3 bases from J, with 15 bases in between. The germline V gene has CDR1 SGHVS and CDR2 FNYEAQ.

This clone was seen only a few times. V gene TRBV6-5 combines with J gene TRBJ1-2; D gene unclear. V lost 0 bases to trimming and J lost 0 bases, with 11 bases between them. The germline V gene encodes CDR1 MNHEY and CDR2 SVGAGI. The CDR3 extends over 16 amino acids. The CDR3 nucleotides read TGTGCCAGCAGTTACTCATTCCAATACTCTAACTATGGCTACACCTTC. Amino acids: CASSYSFQYSNYGYTF.

This chain uses TRBV4-1 with TRBJ2-1; 9 bases fit TRBD2. The CDR3 runs to 15 residues. Germline assignment: CDR1 MGHRA and CDR2 YSYEKL. Trimming at V came to 0 bases and at J to 9 bases, leaving 6 bases not matched to a gene. CDR3 coding DNA: TGCGCCAGCAGCCAAGAGGGTAGCGGGAGTGGTGAGCAGTTCTTC. It codes for CASSQEGSGSGEQFF.

The chain joins TRBV6-1 to TRBJ2-7, with 8 nucleotides matching TRBD1. The germline V gene has CDR1 MNHNS and CDR2 SASEGT. This CDR3 spans 12 amino acids. CDR3 in DNA: TGTGCTCTGGGACAGGCGCTTTACGAGCAGTACTTC. This encodes CALGQALYEQYF.

The chain recombines TRBV14 with TRBJ2-2; no firm D call. This CDR3 is 15 amino acids long. Trimming removed 4 bases at V and 0 bases at J, with 9 bases between. Germline CDR1 is SGHDN and CDR2 is FVKESK. In nucleotides, the CDR3 is TGTGCCAGCAGCCTTACAGTTGCGAACACCGGGGAGCTGTTTTTT. It yields the protein CASSLTVANTGELFF.

V is TRBV27 and J is TRBJ2-7; 7 nucleotides line up with TRBD2. Losses at the gene ends were 7 bases for V and 1 base for J; bases not matched to a gene: 10. This CDR3 region has 15 residues. CDR1 MNHEY and CDR2 SMNVEV come from the germline V gene (reference sequence). CDR3 amino acids: CASTHPAGESYEQYF. The CDR3 coding sequence is TGTGCCAGCACCCACCCCGCGGGAGAGTCCTACGAGCAGTACTTC.

This clone was observed a single time. The chain combines TRBV19 with TRBJ2-7; 12 nucleotides align to TRBD1. The CDR3 consists of 14 residues. Germline V gives CDR1 LNHDA, CDR2 SQIVND (reference sequence). V was clipped by 5 bases and J by 7 bases; unmatched bases: 6. The CDR3 sequence: CASSPGQGAGEQYF. The CDR3 DNA sequence: TGTGCCAGTAGTCCGGGACAGGGGGCGGGGGAGCAGTACTTC.

V usage is TRBV19 and J usage is TRBJ2-7, with 9 bases that match TRBD1. The V gene end was trimmed by 6 bases and the J gene end by 3 bases; junction bases not matched to a gene: 6. Germline V gene data show CDR1 as LNHDA and CDR2 as SQIVND (reference sequence). The CDR3 totals 14 residues. The CDR3 spells CASSPGTGSYEQYF. CDR3 nucleotide sequence: TGTGCCAGTAGCCCCGGGACAGGGAGCTACGAGCAGTACTTC.

The chain couples TRBV11-3 to TRBJ1-3; possible D gene TRBD1, 5 bases. This CDR3 contains 14 residues. The germline V gene has CDR1 SGHNT and CDR2 YENEEA. V was shortened by 7 bases and J by 0 bases, with 10 bases between the two germline ends. CDR3 residues: CASTPGGSGNTIYF. CDR3 coding DNA: TGTGCCAGCACCCCGGGGGGCTCTGGAAACACCATATATTTT. Full variable domain (remainder filled in from reference TRBV11-3 and TRBJ1-3): EAGVVQSPRYKIIEKKQPVAFWCNPISGHNTLYWYLQNLGQGPELLIRYENEEAVDDSQLPKDRFSAERLKGVDSTLKIQPAELGDSAVYLCASTPGGSGNTIYFGEGSWLTVV.

V usage is TRBV9 and J usage is TRBJ2-1; 8 nucleotides line up with TRBD2. The CDR3 sequence is 16 residues long. After removal of 0 bases from V and 3 bases from J, the junction contained 5 bases not matched to a gene. Germline CDR1 is SGDLS and CDR2 is YYNGEE. The CDR3 nucleotides are TGTGCCAGCAGCGTAGGGGCGGGGGGTTTCTACAATGAGCAGTTCTTC. Encoded protein: CASSVGAGGFYNEQFF.

The gene calls are TRBV19 and TRBJ1-1; D gene unclear. This CDR3 is built from 14 residues. The V end lost 1 base, the J end lost 1 base, and 7 bases lay between the germline ends. Germline V CDR1 and CDR2: LNHDA, SQIVND (reference sequence). The DNA of the CDR3 is TGTGCCAGTAGTATAGCCGCCGGGAACACTGAAGCTTTCTTT. This sequence encodes CASSIAAGNTEAFF. The full variable domain, its missing parts supplied by reference TRBV19 and TRBJ1-1, is DGGITQSPKYLFRKEGQNVTLSCEQNLNHDAMYWYRQDPGQGLRLIYYSQIVNDFQKGDIAEGYSVSREKKESFPLTVTSAQKNPTAFYLCASSIAAGNTEAFFGQGTRLTVV.

The chain couples TRBV2 to TRBJ1-5; D ambiguous. Trimming left V 6 bases short and J 3 bases short, with 12 bases between. The CDR3 has 14 amino acids. Germline-derived CDR1 and CDR2 are SNHLY and FYNNEI. The chain's CDR3 is CASRVDSFNQPQHF. The CDR3 bases are TGTGCCAGCAGGGTCGACTCTTTCAATCAGCCCCAGCATTTT.

This clone came up once. The rearrangement uses TRBV21-1 and TRBJ2-5; TRBD2 is taken as the D call from the table, unchecked against the DNA. TRBV21-1 is an annotated pseudogene. This CDR3 is 16 amino acids long. The CDR3 DNA reads as TGTGCCAGCATTCTCAGCCGGACTAGCGGGTGGGAGACCCAGTACTTC. This translates into CASILSRTSGWETQYF.

The V gene is TRBV5-1, the J gene TRBJ1-4, with D perhaps matching TRBD1 (5 bases). Trimming took 2 bases from V and 5 from J, leaving 13 bases between them. Germline CDR1 SGHRS, CDR2 YFSETQ. CDR3 size: 15 residues. CDR3 region: CASSFFGGSNEKLFF. DNA for the CDR3: TGCGCCAGCAGCTTTTTCGGGGGTAGCAATGAAAAACTGTTTTTT.

The V and J genes are TRBV5-8 and TRBJ2-5; the match to TRBD2 covers 7 bases. Germline values: CDR1 SGHTS, CDR2 YDEGEE. This CDR3 contains 14 residues. J lost 2 bases, V lost 2 bases, and 3 bases had no gene match. The CDR3 DNA reads as TGTGCCAGCAGCTTCCTAGCGGTGCAAGAGACCCAGTACTTC. Translation gives CASSFLAVQETQYF.

The chain employs TRBV29-1 and TRBJ2-6; D possibly corresponds to TRBD1 (6 bases). The CDR3 is 14 amino acids. Per germline, CDR1 SQVTM and CDR2 ANQGSEA. The V gene lost 4 bases and the J gene lost 2 bases, with 9 bases spanning the gap. CDR3 nucleotides: TGCAGCGTTGGTGCAGGGGCTGGGGCCAACGTCCTGACTTTC. As protein: CSVGAGAGANVLTF. Full variable domain (outside the CDR3, taken from reference TRBV29-1 and TRBJ2-6): SAVISQKPSRDICQRGTSLTIQCQVDSQVTMMFWYRQQPGQSLTLIATANQGSEATYESGFVIDKFPISRPNLTFSTLTVSNMSPEDSSIYLCSVGAGAGANVLTFGAGSRLTVL.